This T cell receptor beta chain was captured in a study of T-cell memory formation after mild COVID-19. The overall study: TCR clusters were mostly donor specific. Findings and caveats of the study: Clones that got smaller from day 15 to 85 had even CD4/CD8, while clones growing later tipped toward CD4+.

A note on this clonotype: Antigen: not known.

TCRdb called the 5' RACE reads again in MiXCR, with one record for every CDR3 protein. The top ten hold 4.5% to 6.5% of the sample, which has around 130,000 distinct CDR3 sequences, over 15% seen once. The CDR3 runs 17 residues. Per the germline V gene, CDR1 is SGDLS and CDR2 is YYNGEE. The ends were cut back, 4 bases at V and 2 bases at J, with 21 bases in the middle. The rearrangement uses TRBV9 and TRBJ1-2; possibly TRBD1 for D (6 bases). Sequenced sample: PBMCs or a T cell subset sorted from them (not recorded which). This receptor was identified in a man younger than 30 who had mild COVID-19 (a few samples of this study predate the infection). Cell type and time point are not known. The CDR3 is CASSLEGSGAENYGYTF. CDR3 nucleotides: TGTGCCAGCAGCCTAGAGGGCTCGGGGGCAGAAAACTATGGCTACACCTTC.